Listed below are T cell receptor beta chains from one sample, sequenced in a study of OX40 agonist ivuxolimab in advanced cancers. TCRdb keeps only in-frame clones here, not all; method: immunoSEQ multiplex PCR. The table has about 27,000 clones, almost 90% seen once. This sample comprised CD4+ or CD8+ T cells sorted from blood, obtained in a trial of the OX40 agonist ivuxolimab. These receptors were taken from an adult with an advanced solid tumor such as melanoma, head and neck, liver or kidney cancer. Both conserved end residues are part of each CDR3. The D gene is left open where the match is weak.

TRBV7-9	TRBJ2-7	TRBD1	CASSSGQGATYEQYF	TGTGCCAGCAGCTCGGGACAGGGGGCGACCTACGAGCAGTACTTC
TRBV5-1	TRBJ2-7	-	CASSLQPSLTGLAYEQYF	TGCGCCAGCAGCTTACAACCATCACTGACAGGACTTGCCTACGAGCAGTACTTC
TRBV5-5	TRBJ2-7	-	CASSSNSYEQYF	TGTGCCAGCAGCTCCAATTCCTACGAGCAGTACTTC
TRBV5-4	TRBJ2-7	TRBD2	CASSFSGGNEQYF	TGTGCCAGCAGCTTCAGCGGGGGGAACGAGCAGTACTTC
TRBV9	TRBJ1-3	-	CASSVEQGRNTIYF	TGTGCCAGCAGCGTAGAGCAGGGCAGAAACACCATATATTTT
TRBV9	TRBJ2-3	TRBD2	CASSAPGGADTQYF	TGTGCCAGCAGCGCCCCGGGGGGGGCAGATACGCAGTATTTT
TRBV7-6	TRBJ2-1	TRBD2	CASSLGGTSGRANEQFF	TGTGCCAGCAGCTTAGGTGGGACTAGCGGGAGGGCCAATGAGCAGTTCTTC
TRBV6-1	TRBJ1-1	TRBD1	CATDRDREYTEAFF	TGTGCCACTGATCGGGACAGGGAATACACTGAAGCTTTCTTT
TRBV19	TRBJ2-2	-	CATQWENTGELFF	TGTGCCACCCAGTGGGAAAACACCGGGGAGCTGTTTTTT
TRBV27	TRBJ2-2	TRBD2	CASERENTGELFF	TGTGCCAGCGAGCGGGAGAACACCGGGGAGCTGTTTTTT
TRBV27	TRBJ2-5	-	CASRRRDRQETQYF	TGTGCCAGCCGGAGGCGGGATCGACAAGAGACCCAGTACTTC
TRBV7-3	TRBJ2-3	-	CASSQRADTQYF	TGTGCCAGCAGCCAACGAGCAGATACGCAGTATTTT
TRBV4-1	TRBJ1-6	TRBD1	CASSQGTGGNSPLHF	TGCGCCAGCAGCCAAGGAACAGGGGGAAATTCACCCCTCCACTTT
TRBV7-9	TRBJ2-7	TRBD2	CASSFRLAGVYEQYF	TGTGCCAGCAGCTTCCGACTAGCGGGAGTGTACGAGCAGTACTTC
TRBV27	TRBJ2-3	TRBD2	CASSPRPSGGSTDTQYF	TGTGCCAGCAGTCCCCGCCCTAGCGGGGGTAGCACAGATACGCAGTATTTT
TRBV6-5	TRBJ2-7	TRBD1	CASSYSDRGKWYEQYF	TGTGCCAGCAGTTACTCGGACAGGGGGAAGTGGTACGAGCAGTACTTC
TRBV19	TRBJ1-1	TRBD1	CASSMGDRGNTEAFF	TGTGCCAGTAGTATGGGGGACAGGGGGAACACTGAAGCTTTCTTT
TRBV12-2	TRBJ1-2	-	CASRLEGATSNYGYTF	TGTGCAAGTCGCTTAGAGGGGGCCACATCTAACTATGGCTACACCTTC
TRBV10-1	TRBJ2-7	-	CASILEQYF	TGCGCCAGCATCTTAGAGCAGTACTTC
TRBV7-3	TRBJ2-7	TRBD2	CASSFLAGSSYEQYF	TGTGCCAGCAGCTTCCTAGCGGGGAGCTCCTACGAGCAGTACTTC
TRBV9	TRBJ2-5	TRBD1	CASSIRGQAQETQYF	TGTGCCAGCAGCATCCGGGGACAGGCCCAAGAGACCCAGTACTTC
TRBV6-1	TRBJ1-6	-	CASSEVFEANSPLHF	TGTGCCAGCAGTGAAGTCTTCGAGGCAAATTCACCCCTCCACTTT
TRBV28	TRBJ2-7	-	CASSLHALRGEQYF	TGTGCCAGCAGTTTACATGCCTTGAGGGGCGAGCAGTACTTC
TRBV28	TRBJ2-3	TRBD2	CASSLGGASGSMVTQYF	TGTGCCAGCAGTTTAGGCGGGGCTAGCGGGAGTATGGTTACGCAGTATTTT
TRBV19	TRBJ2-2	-	CASSWGDGAGELFF	TGTGCCAGTAGTTGGGGAGATGGCGCCGGGGAGCTGTTTTTT
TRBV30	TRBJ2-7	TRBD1	CAWRGQGAYEQYF	TGTGCCTGGAGGGGACAGGGGGCATACGAGCAGTACTTC
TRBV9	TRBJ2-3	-	CASSVRGSTDTQYF	TGTGCCAGCAGCGTCCGGGGGAGCACAGATACGCAGTATTTT
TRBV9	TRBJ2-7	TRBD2	CASSVAGLADYEQYF	TGTGCCAGCAGCGTAGCGGGACTAGCGGATTACGAGCAGTACTTC